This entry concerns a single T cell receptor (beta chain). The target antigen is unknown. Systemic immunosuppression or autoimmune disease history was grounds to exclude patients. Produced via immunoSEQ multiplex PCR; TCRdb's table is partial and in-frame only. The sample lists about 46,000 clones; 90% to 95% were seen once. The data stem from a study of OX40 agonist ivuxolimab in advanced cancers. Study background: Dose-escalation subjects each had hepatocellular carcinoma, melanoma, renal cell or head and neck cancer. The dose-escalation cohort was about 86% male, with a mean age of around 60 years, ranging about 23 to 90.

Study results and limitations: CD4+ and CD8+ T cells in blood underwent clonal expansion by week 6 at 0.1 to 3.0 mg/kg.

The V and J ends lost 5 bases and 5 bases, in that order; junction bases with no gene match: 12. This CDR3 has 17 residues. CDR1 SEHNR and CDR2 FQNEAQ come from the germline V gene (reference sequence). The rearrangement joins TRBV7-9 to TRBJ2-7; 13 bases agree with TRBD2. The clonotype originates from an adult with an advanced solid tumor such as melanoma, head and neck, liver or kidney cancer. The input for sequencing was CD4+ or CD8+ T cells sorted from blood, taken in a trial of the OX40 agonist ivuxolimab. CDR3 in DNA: TGTGCCAGCAGCCTGACGGGACTAGCGGGACTCGGGGACGAGCAGTACTTC. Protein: CASSLTGLAGLGDEQYF. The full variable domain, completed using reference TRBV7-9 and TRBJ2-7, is DTGVSQNPRHKITKRGQNVTFRCDPISEHNRLYWYRQTLGQGPEFLTYFQNEAQLEKSRLLSDRFSAERPKGSFSTLEIQRTEQGDSAMYLCASSLTGLAGLGDEQYFGPGTRLTVT.